What follows are 14 T cell receptor beta chains derived from one specimen sequenced in a study of blood T cells in healthy people across ages. The authors ran a second PCR of 7 to 11 cycles using a sample-barcoded 5' primer and a J-beta primer mix. TCRdb reprocessed the 5' RACE reads with MiXCR, giving one entry per CDR3 protein. The table lists about 760,000 distinct CDR3 sequences, around 25% of them singletons, with more than 7.5% in the top ten. These records were also assigned to another study, of T cells of mothers and their children.

Specimen: blood. Receptor source: a boy younger than 18 in good health.

This clonotype was recorded a few times. The chain has TRBV9 and TRBJ1-1; D might be TRBD1 (5 bases). The germline CDR1 and CDR2 sequences are SGDLS and YYNGEE. This CDR3 contains 14 residues. Trimming took off 3 bases at V and 5 bases at J, with 14 bases between the two ends. In nucleotides, the CDR3 is TGTGCCAGCAGCGAAAACGGGGGAGGAACTGAAGCTTTCTTT. This translates into CASSENGGGTEAFF.

The chain combines TRBV24-1 with TRBJ2-7, with D possibly being TRBD2 (7 bases). This CDR3 has 14 residues. V lost 5 bases, J lost 1 base, and 11 bases lay in between. CDR1 and CDR2 from the germline V gene are KGHDR and SFDVKD. CDR3 protein: CATSAGGASYEQYF. The CDR3 region has the DNA TGTGCCACCAGTGCGGGGGGCGCGTCCTACGAGCAGTACTTC.

The rearrangement uses TRBV7-2 and TRBJ2-3, with D hard to call. V lost 5 bases, J lost 4 bases, and 7 bases lay in between. CDR1 and CDR2 from the germline V gene are SGHTA and FQGNSA. The CDR3 is made up of 12 amino acids. The CDR3 sequence: CASSRFSDTQYF. Here the CDR3 DNA reads TGTGCCAGCAGCCGTTTTTCAGATACGCAGTATTTT.

J is TRBJ2-2 and V is TRBV2; D might be TRBD1 (6 bases). In germline, CDR1 is SNHLY, CDR2 FYNNEI. The V gene lost 7 bases and the J gene lost 5 bases, with 14 bases spanning the gap. The CDR3 has 14 residues. The CDR3 DNA reads TGTGCCAGCACCGGGACATGGGGAACCGGGGAGCTGTTTTTT. Translation: CASTGTWGTGELFF. Drawing the rest from reference TRBV2 and TRBJ2-2, the complete variable domain is EPEVTQTPSHQVTQMGQEVILRCVPISNHLYFYWYRQILGQKVEFLVSFYNNEISEKSEIFDDQFSVERPDGSNFTLKIRSTKLEDSAMYFCASTGTWGTGELFFGEGSRLTVL.

The chain employs TRBV6-2 or TRBV6-3 and TRBJ1-1; D remains unclear. Germline V gives CDR1 MNHEY, CDR2 SVGEGT. CDR3 length equals 15 residues. V was cut by 0 bases and J by 2 bases, with 10 bases left in between. This chain's CDR3 is CASSYSMLINTEAFF. In DNA, the CDR3 is TGTGCCAGCAGTTACTCGATGCTTATCAACACTGAAGCTTTCTTT.

In its sample, this clonotype was seen a few times. This chain links TRBV7-9 with TRBJ2-5; D is possibly TRBD2 (5 bases). CDR3 size: 12 residues. Germline CDR1 is SEHNR and CDR2 is FQNEAQ (reference sequence). Trimming cost V 5 bases and J 6 bases, with 10 bases left between them. The CDR3 DNA is TGTGCCAGCAGCGTCGGGATACAGACCCAGTACTTC. Protein: CASSVGIQTQYF.

The chain carries TRBV28 and TRBJ2-5; D is unresolved. This CDR3 is built from 15 residues. The V gene lost 1 base and the J gene lost 5 bases, with 14 bases spanning the gap. CDR1 is MDHEN, CDR2 SYDVKM, per germline. DNA for the CDR3: TGTGCCAGCAGTTTATCCCCGTCTCCGACGGAGACCCAGTACTTC. Residues: CASSLSPSPTETQYF. Combining the CDR3 with reference TRBV28 and TRBJ2-5 gives the whole variable domain DVKVTQSSRYLVKRTGEKVFLECVQDMDHENMFWYRQDPGLGLRLIYFSYDVKMKEKGDIPEGYSVSREKKERFSLILESASTNQTSMYLCASSLSPSPTETQYFGPGTRLLVL.

The sample holds many counts of this clonotype. This chain uses TRBV7-3 with TRBJ1-1; a weak D match, TRBD1 (5 bases). This CDR3 region has 12 residues. Germline V CDR1 and CDR2: SGHTA, FQGTGA. V lost 2 bases to trimming and J lost 8 bases, with 9 bases between them. The DNA of the CDR3 is TGTGCCAGCAGCTTAGGGTCAGGGGAAGCTTTCTTT. This encodes CASSLGSGEAFF. Supplemented by reference TRBV7-3 and TRBJ1-1, the full variable domain reads GAGVSQTPSNKVTEKGKYVELRCDPISGHTALYWYRQSLGQGPEFLIYFQGTGAADDSGLPNDRFFAVRPEGSVSTLKIQRTERGDSAVYLCASSLGSGEAFFGQGTRLTVV.

The chain couples TRBV6-1 to TRBJ1-4; a weak D match, TRBD1 (5 bases). V dropped 4 bases and J dropped 6 bases, with 21 bases sitting between them. The germline V gene encodes CDR1 MNHNS and CDR2 SASEGT. CDR3 size: 17 residues. The CDR3 nucleotides are TGTGCCAGCAGTGTCATAGCTGGGGGGAGAGAGGATGAAAAACTGTTTTTT. This sequence encodes CASSVIAGGREDEKLFF.

V is TRBV3-1 and J is TRBJ2-1; 9 bases align to TRBD1. Germline V lookup: CDR1 LGHDT, CDR2 YNNKEL (reference sequence). There are 16 residues in the CDR3. V lost 4 bases and J lost 8; bases outside the gene matches: 12. Written as DNA, the CDR3 is TGTGCCAGCAGCCCCACAGGGGGCCTTTCCTTCTATGAGCAGTTCTTC. Translated: CASSPTGGLSFYEQFF.

V gene TRBV5-1 combines with J gene TRBJ2-7; tentative D call: TRBD2 (6 bases). V was clipped by 2 bases and J by 0 bases, with 9 bases between them. CDR1 and CDR2 (germline): SGHRS, YFSETQ. The CDR3 contains 14 residues. CDR3 sequence reads: CASSFGGNSYEQYF. CDR3 DNA: TGCGCCAGCAGCTTCGGGGGAAACTCCTACGAGCAGTACTTC.

The chain recombines TRBV27 with TRBJ1-1; D call uncertain. Germline V CDR1 and CDR2: MNHEY, SMNVEV (reference sequence). Trimming removed 7 bases at V and 3 bases at J, with 12 bases between. CDR3 length: 13 residues. Written as DNA, the CDR3 is TGTGCCAGCATGAGGGCCGCCCACACTGAAGCTTTCTTT. It specifies CASMRAAHTEAFF.

This rearrangement joins TRBV11-1 to TRBJ1-2; D gene ambiguous. Between the trimmed V and J ends, which lost 10 bases and 5 bases, there was a span of 17 bases. The CDR3 length is 13 residues. Germline CDR1 and CDR2: SGHAT and FQDESV (reference sequence). The CDR3 region is CATTNNGPYGYTF. As DNA, the CDR3 is TGTGCCACCACCAATAACGGTCCGTATGGCTACACCTTC.

The genes are TRBV6-2 or TRBV6-3 and TRBJ2-7; TRBD2 is a possible D gene (6 bases). Germline CDR1 and CDR2: MNHEY and SVGEGT. Trimming left V 5 bases short and J 5 bases short, with 16 bases between. The CDR3 consists of 14 residues. The DNA for the CDR3 is TGTGCCAGCAGTCTGCGCGGGGAACGCGACGAGCAGTACTTC. It codes for CASSLRGERDEQYF.